The clone carrying this T cell receptor beta chain was seen just once. The antigen remains undetermined. The data stem from a study of CD8+CD57+ T cells in acquired aplastic anemia. Study overall: DNA from sorted CD4+ and CD8+ cells averaged approximately 2.9 ug. Read counts for CD4+ cells (from healthy donors) averaged about 11 million.

General study points: The study found no significant CD8+ Simpson's diversity difference between patients and controls. Sharing between patients and controls was observed for twenty-nine CD8+ CDR3 sequences.

Genomic DNA, serving as template, underwent TCR beta VDJ and CDR3 profiling. MiXCR was run by TCRdb on the reads, yielding one entry per CDR3 protein. The sample lists about 170,000 distinct CDR3 sequences, about three fifths seen once, with 45% in the top ten. The CDR3 runs 14 residues. Trimming shortened V by 3 bases and J by 2 bases, and 11 bases separated the two germline ends. Germline CDR1 and CDR2: SGDLS and YYNGEE. The chain links TRBV9 to TRBJ1-1, with a tentative D call TRBD1 (5 bases). The sequenced material came from sorted CD4+, CD8+, or CD8+CD57+ T cells (not recorded which) from PBMCs. The source is a human donor in good health. The CDR3: CASSADSINTEAFF. The CDR3 nucleotides are TGTGCCAGCAGCGCCGACAGCATAAACACTGAAGCTTTCTTT.